These 32 T cell receptor beta chains were all obtained from the same sample, sequenced in a study of cytomegalovirus exposure and HLA in healthy donors. The study ran its PCR with 60 Vbeta and 13 Jbeta primers. Here immunoSEQ multiplex PCR was the method, and the copy in TCRdb shows in-frame clones only, minus some. The sample has 200,000 or so clones, approximately 80% seen once; the top ten hold around 2%. The sequenced sample consisted of PBMCs. All receptors come from a woman under 30 in good health and CMV-seropositive.

The V call is TRBV5-1, the J call TRBJ2-5; 7 bases are a match to TRBD2. The CDR3 covers 15 residues. Losses at the gene ends were 3 bases for V and 1 base for J; bases not matched to a gene: 6. CDR1 is SGHRS and CDR2 is YFSETQ in the germline V gene. This chain's CDR3 is CASSSRDYAQETQYF. The CDR3 nucleotides read TGCGCCAGCAGCTCCCGGGACTACGCCCAAGAGACCCAGTACTTC.

In regard to this clone: Other nucleotide sequences from this sample produce the same CDR3. This rearrangement joins TRBV6-6 to TRBJ2-7, with D uncertain. Germline CDR1 reads MNHNY; CDR2 reads SVGAGI (reference sequence). With 0 bases removed from V and 3 bases from J, the gap between germline ends came to 3 bases. The CDR3 runs to 12 residues. CDR3 DNA: TGTGCCAGCAGTTACTCTAGCTACGAGCAGTACTTC. This sequence encodes CASSYSSYEQYF.

The chain employs TRBV5-1 and TRBJ1-1, with 9 bases lining up with TRBD1. The CDR3 consists of 15 residues. V was clipped by 0 bases and J by 4 bases; unmatched bases: 4. Looked up from germline, CDR1 is SGHRS and CDR2 is YFSETQ. The CDR3 sequence is CASSLEGQGITEAFF. The CDR3 DNA sequence: TGCGCCAGCAGCTTGGAGGGACAGGGAATCACTGAAGCTTTCTTT.

This clone has just a few counts. The chain is built from TRBV6-1 and TRBJ2-5; D is possibly TRBD2 (6 bases). Per germline, CDR1 MNHNS and CDR2 SASEGT. The CDR3 totals 13 residues. V lost 5 bases, J lost 6 bases, and 13 bases lay in between. CDR3 coding DNA: TGTGCCAGCAGTTCCTACGGGGGTCAGACCCAGTACTTC. Translated: CASSSYGGQTQYF.

This clone was recorded a few times. The chain employs TRBV2 and TRBJ1-2; TRBD1 matches at 9 bases. Germline-derived CDR1 and CDR2 are SNHLY and FYNNEI. V gave up 6 bases and J gave up 4 bases; unmatched junction bases: 6. The CDR3 length is 14 residues. CDR3 sequence reads: CASRNRGLIYGYTF. The CDR3 DNA is TGTGCCAGCAGGAACAGGGGGCTGATCTATGGCTACACCTTC.

The CDR3 sequence is CASSQEGLAVNEQFF. CDR3 DNA: TGCGCCAGCAGCCAAGAAGGACTAGCGGTCAATGAGCAGTTCTTC. This rearrangement joins TRBV4-1 to TRBJ2-1; 10 bases agree with TRBD2. The V segment lost 0 bases and the J segment 6 bases; nucleotides outside the gene matches: 2. CDR1 and CDR2 (germline): MGHRA, YSYEKL. This CDR3 has 15 residues.

The genes are TRBV7-9 and TRBJ2-7; the match to TRBD1 covers 8 bases. From germline, CDR1 is SEHNR and CDR2 FQNEAQ (reference sequence). V shed 4 bases, J shed 3 bases, and the junction held 17 bases outside the gene matches. The CDR3 consists of 18 residues. The CDR3 here is CASSYRPDRELTHYEQYF. CDR3 in DNA: TGTGCCAGCAGCTACCGCCCGGACAGGGAACTGACGCACTACGAGCAGTACTTC.

This clone was found a few times. The chain has TRBV15 and TRBJ2-7; 7 nucleotides line up with TRBD1. The CDR3 covers 15 residues. The germline CDR1 and CDR2 sequences are LNHNV and YYDKDF (reference sequence). V lost 0 bases, J lost 3 bases, and 5 bases stayed unmatched. The CDR3 nucleotides read TGTGCCACCAGCAGAGACGAGGGGGCGAACTACGAGCAGTACTTC. It specifies CATSRDEGANYEQYF.

V usage is TRBV6-1 and J usage is TRBJ2-7; perhaps TRBD1 as D (6 bases). The V end lost 4 bases, the J end lost 0 bases, and 13 bases lay between the germline ends. From germline, CDR1 is MNHNS and CDR2 SASEGT. CDR3 size: 15 residues. This CDR3 is CASSGRRDNSYEQYV. The CDR3 DNA reads as TGTGCCAGCAGTGGCCGCCGGGACAACTCCTACGAGCAGTACGTC.

The gene calls are TRBV14 and TRBJ1-2; D not resolved. The CDR3 covers 12 residues. The V gene lost 4 bases and the J gene lost 2 bases, with 5 bases spanning the gap. Germline CDR1 and CDR2: SGHDN and FVKESK. The CDR3 loop is CASSPGNYGYTF. The CDR3, as DNA: TGTGCCAGCAGCCCGGGGAACTATGGCTACACCTTC.

This chain connects TRBV6-9 to TRBJ2-7; 8 bases agree with TRBD1. Germline V gives CDR1 MNHGY, CDR2 SVAAGI. The CDR3 runs 16 residues. V dropped 10 bases and J dropped 4; count of bases not matched to a gene: 18. This chain's CDR3 is CANLPAPRQGIYEQYV. The CDR3 coding sequence is TGTGCCAACTTACCTGCCCCTCGACAGGGGATATACGAGCAGTACGTC.

The chain couples TRBV15 to TRBJ1-1; D remains ambiguous. CDR1 is LNHNV and CDR2 is YYDKDF in the germline V gene (reference sequence). Trimming pared 0 bases from V and 1 base from J, leaving 6 bases between. CDR3 length: 14 amino acids. The CDR3 region has the DNA TGTGCCACCAGCAGAGATGCCGGGAACACTGAAGCTTTCTTT. Protein sequence: CATSRDAGNTEAFF.

The rearrangement uses TRBV7-9 and TRBJ2-5; 8 positions match TRBD2. V dropped 4 bases and J dropped 2; count of bases not matched to a gene: 9. Per the germline V gene, CDR1 is SEHNR and CDR2 is FQNEAQ (reference sequence). The CDR3 is made up of 16 amino acids. The CDR3 protein is CASSSSGTRMQETQYF. The CDR3 DNA sequence: TGTGCCAGCAGCTCTTCCGGGACTAGGATGCAAGAGACCCAGTACTTC.

The CDR3 nucleotides are TGTGCCAGCAGTGCGGGACTAGACTATGGCTACACCTTC. It codes for CASSAGLDYGYTF. The chain recombines TRBV6-5 with TRBJ1-2; D is possibly TRBD1 (5 bases). The CDR3 has 13 amino acids. V was cut by 5 bases and J by 3 bases, with 10 bases left in between. Germline V gene data show CDR1 as MNHEY and CDR2 as SVGAGI.

This clone showed up just a few times. The chain carries TRBV5-4 and TRBJ1-2; the D gene is possibly TRBD1 (6 bases). V lost 5 bases and J 6 bases, leaving 20 bases between the germline ends. Germline V gene data show CDR1 as SGHNT and CDR2 as YYREEE (reference sequence). CDR3 length: 15 amino acids. CDR3 region: CASRRSRQDLDGYTF. The CDR3 DNA follows: TGTGCCAGCAGACGGAGCCGACAGGACCTGGATGGCTACACCTTC.

This chain links TRBV10-1 with TRBJ1-6; D not certain. Trimming cost V 7 bases and J 7 bases, with 26 bases left between them. Germline loops: CDR1 WNHNN, CDR2 SYGVQD (reference sequence). The CDR3 totals 18 residues. The CDR3 nucleotides are TGCGCCAGCAAGATGAGGGCCCGGGTGGCGCGGGCGAATTCACCCCTCCACTTT. Residues: CASKMRARVARANSPLHF.

V gene TRBV9 combines with J gene TRBJ2-5; 13 bases are a match to TRBD2. Looked up from germline, CDR1 is SGDLS and CDR2 is YYNGEE. J was trimmed by 5 bases and V by 5 bases; bases with no gene match: 6. There are 15 residues in the CDR3. The DNA of the CDR3 is TGTGCCAGCAGTCGAACTAGCGGGGGGGCGGAGACCCAGTACTTC. Translating gives CASSRTSGGAETQYF.

In this sample, this clone turned up a few times. This sequence joins TRBV9 and TRBJ2-1, with 12 bases identical to TRBD2. V was pared by 4 bases and J by 6 bases, with 5 bases of the junction left unmatched. Germline V CDR1 and CDR2: SGDLS, YYNGEE. CDR3 length: 15 residues. The CDR3 sequence: CASSLLLAGGNEQFF. CDR3 sequence (DNA): TGTGCCAGCAGCCTCTTACTAGCGGGGGGCAATGAGCAGTTCTTC.

In nucleotides, the CDR3 is TGCGCCAGCAACCCTTTTACGACAGGGAAAGAGACCCAGTACTTC. Its protein is CASNPFTTGKETQYF. The V gene is TRBV23-1, the J gene TRBJ2-5; 7 bases are shared with TRBD1. TRBV23-1 is marked as an open reading frame, function uncertain. CDR3 length equals 15 residues. V lost 7 bases and J lost 3; bases outside the gene matches: 11.

The chain has TRBV7-4 and TRBJ1-5; possible D gene TRBD1, 6 bases. The V and J ends lost 4 bases and 6 bases respectively, with 13 bases between them. This CDR3 has 14 amino acids. The germline gives CDR1 SGHVT, CDR2 SQSDAQ. This CDR3 is CASSWGQGRQPQHF. CDR3 nucleotides: TGTGCCAGCAGCTGGGGGCAGGGGCGTCAGCCCCAGCATTTT.

This chain links TRBV30 with TRBJ1-2, with 8 nucleotides matching TRBD1. The V and J ends lost 2 bases and 9 bases, in that order; junction bases with no gene match: 5. Per germline, CDR1 GTSNPN and CDR2 SVGIG (reference sequence). The length of the CDR3 is 12 residues. The CDR3 bases are TGTGCCTGGAGTTCGACAGGGGAGCGCTACACCTTC. The encoded protein is CAWSSTGERYTF.

The CDR3 region is CASSLGLKETQYF. CDR3 nucleotide sequence: TGTGCCAGCTCACTGGGACTGAAAGAGACCCAGTACTTC. The chain recombines TRBV18 with TRBJ2-5, with D perhaps matching TRBD2 (6 bases). The CDR3 runs 13 residues. Germline values: CDR1 KGHSH, CDR2 LQKENI. The ends were cut back, 4 bases at V and 3 bases at J, with 9 bases in the middle.

The V and J genes are TRBV6-1 and TRBJ2-7, with D perhaps matching TRBD2 (6 bases). The germline CDR1 and CDR2 sequences are MNHNS and SASEGT. Trimming removed 2 bases at V and 3 bases at J, with 14 bases between. The CDR3 spans 15 residues. CDR3 sequence: CASSEWSGTFYEQYV. The CDR3 DNA reads TGTGCCAGCAGTGAATGGTCCGGGACTTTCTACGAGCAGTACGTC.

The gene calls are TRBV7-9 and TRBJ1-2; unclear D gene. This CDR3 comprises 13 residues. The germline CDR1 and CDR2 sequences are SEHNR and FQNEAQ (reference sequence). The V end was cut by 4 bases, the J end by 5 bases, with 11 bases between. CDR3 coding DNA: TGTGCCAGCAGCTCTGGACGGGATTATGGCTACACCTTC. Its protein product is CASSSGRDYGYTF. Full variable domain (missing parts from reference TRBV7-9 and TRBJ1-2): DTGVSQNPRHKITKRGQNVTFRCDPISEHNRLYWYRQTLGQGPEFLTYFQNEAQLEKSRLLSDRFSAERPKGSFSTLEIQRTEQGDSAMYLCASSSGRDYGYTFGSGTRLTVV.

The chain carries TRBV5-4 and TRBJ2-7, with a tentative D call TRBD2 (6 bases). Trimming shortened V by 0 bases and J by 6 bases, and 7 bases separated the two germline ends. Germline CDR1 and CDR2: SGHNT and YYREEE (reference sequence). The CDR3 is 12 residues long. In nucleotides, the CDR3 is TGTGCCAGCAGCTTGGGGGGGGTCGAGCAGTACTTC. This encodes CASSLGGVEQYF.

This chain connects TRBV4-3 to TRBJ1-2; 7 nucleotides agree with TRBD1. Germline-derived CDR1 and CDR2 are LGHNA and YSLEER. The CDR3 runs to 15 residues. J was trimmed by 4 bases and V by 1 base; bases with no gene match: 6. This chain's CDR3 is CASSQASRDSYGYTF. The CDR3 bases are TGCGCCAGCAGCCAAGCCTCCCGGGACAGCTATGGCTACACCTTC.

This chain connects TRBV19 to TRBJ2-3; D perhaps matches TRBD1 (5 bases). This CDR3 has 15 amino acids. CDR1 and CDR2 (germline): LNHDA, SQIVND (reference sequence). Trimming took off 2 bases at V and 1 base at J, with 10 bases between the two ends. CDR3 DNA sequence: TGTGCCAGTAGTATACAGGGTTGGGGCACAGATACGCAGTATTTT. Translated: CASSIQGWGTDTQYF.

The rearrangement uses TRBV12-2 and TRBJ2-2; the DNA was not compared with TRBD2, the D call given in the table. TRBV12-2 is designated a pseudogene. This CDR3 has 20 residues. CDR3 in amino acids: CASRLANRGLAGGNTGELFF. In nucleotides, the CDR3 is TGTGCAAGTCGCTTAGCGAACAGGGGACTAGCGGGGGGCAACACCGGGGAGCTGTTTTTT.

The chain couples TRBV28 to TRBJ2-1; TRBD1 is a possible D gene (8 bases). The CDR3 is 15 residues long. CDR1 is MDHEN, CDR2 SYDVKM, per germline. The V end lost 6 bases, the J end lost 7 bases, and 19 bases lay between the germline ends. The CDR3 here is CASSITGGGWNEQFF. In DNA, the CDR3 is TGTGCCAGCAGCATTACAGGGGGGGGATGGAATGAGCAGTTCTTC.

The J gene is TRBJ1-1, the V gene TRBV29-1; 8 nucleotides match TRBD1. Germline V gene lookup returns CDR1 SQVTM and CDR2 ANQGSEA. The CDR3 consists of 13 residues. Unmatched junction bases numbered 8, after V lost 6 bases and J lost 5 bases. The CDR3, as DNA: TGCAGCGTCGAGGACAGGGCTAGGACTGAAGCTTTCTTT. Translating gives CSVEDRARTEAFF.

This clone was seen a single time. This chain joins TRBV7-9 and TRBJ1-1; 7 bases match TRBD1. The CDR3 runs to 17 residues. The V segment lost 6 bases and the J segment 0 bases; nucleotides outside the gene matches: 13. Germline CDR1 reads SEHNR; CDR2 reads FQNEAQ (reference sequence). CDR3 coding DNA: TGTGCCAGCAGACGACCTACAGGGGAAGATGTGAACACTGAAGCTTTCTTT. Amino acids: CASRRPTGEDVNTEAFF.

The V gene is TRBV11-3, the J gene TRBJ1-1; D perhaps matches TRBD1 (5 bases). CDR3 size: 13 residues. CDR1 and CDR2 from the germline V gene are SGHNT and YENEEA. Deletions cut 0 bases from V and 6 bases from J, with 8 bases between. The CDR3 coding sequence is TGTGCCAGCAGCTTAGAACCAGGGTCTGAAGCTTTCTTT. Residues: CASSLEPGSEAFF.